Following are 20 T cell receptor beta chains from one sample sequenced in a study of T cells after yellow fever vaccination. Each CDR3 protein is one row after TCRdb ran MiXCR on the 5' RACE reads. The table lists some 420,000 distinct CDR3 sequences, roughly 20% of them singletons. The specimen was PBMCs, collected before the yellow fever booster vaccination. These receptors came from a man between 18 and 29 years old who received the YFV17D yellow fever vaccine.

This clonotype was counted only a few times. The CDR3 here is CSARGLEPYNEQFF. Written as DNA, the CDR3 is TGCAGTGCTAGAGGACTGGAACCCTACAATGAGCAGTTCTTC. This chain uses TRBV20-1 with TRBJ2-1; D gene uncertain. This CDR3 has 14 amino acids. V gave up 1 base and J gave up 2 bases, with 9 bases separating them. Germline values: CDR1 DFQATT, CDR2 SNEGSKA (reference sequence).

V gene TRBV7-2 combines with J gene TRBJ2-4, with TRBD2 as a possible D gene (7 bases). Trimming shortened V by 3 bases and J by 3 bases, and 21 bases separated the two germline ends. The CDR3 contains 18 residues. The V gene's germline CDR1 is SGHTA and CDR2 FQGNSA. The CDR3 DNA is TGTGCCAGCAGCTTTCGGCAGGGGAGTGGACTAGACAAAAACATTCAGTACTTC. Protein product: CASSFRQGSGLDKNIQYF. Full variable domain (rest looked up from reference TRBV7-2 and TRBJ2-4): GAGVSQSPSNKVTEKGKDVELRCDPISGHTALYWYRQSLGQGLEFLIYFQGNSAPDKSGLPSDRFSAERTGGSVSTLTIQRTQQEDSAVYLCASSFRQGSGLDKNIQYFGAGTRLSVL.

The V call is TRBV12-5, the J call TRBJ2-2; possible D gene TRBD2, 6 bases. V lost 4 bases, J lost 5 bases, and 14 bases lay in between. Germline CDR1 reads LGHNT; CDR2 reads FRNRAP. The CDR3 has 15 residues. The CDR3 loop reads CASGSDGGKTGELFF. CDR3 nucleotide sequence: TGTGCTAGTGGTTCGGACGGAGGGAAGACCGGGGAGCTGTTTTTT.

V is TRBV6-1 and J is TRBJ2-7; possible D gene TRBD1, 7 bases. V was pared by 7 bases and J by 7 bases, with 20 bases between. Germline V gene data show CDR1 as MNHNS and CDR2 as SASEGT. This CDR3 comprises 14 residues. CDR3 protein: CASTQGGPFGEQYF. The CDR3 DNA follows: TGTGCCAGCACCCAGGGGGGACCTTTCGGGGAGCAGTACTTC.

The chain recombines TRBV7-9 with TRBJ2-5; D is ambiguous. Germline CDR1 reads SEHNR; CDR2 reads FQNEAQ (reference sequence). The CDR3 is 12 residues long. V dropped 7 bases and J dropped 7 bases, with 13 bases sitting between them. The CDR3 loop is CASTLSLPTQYF. CDR3 coding DNA: TGTGCCAGCACCCTCAGCCTCCCGACCCAGTACTTC.

Here the CDR3 DNA reads TGTGCCAGCAGCCAGAGGGACGGGGTGTGGGGCTACACCTTC. Its protein product is CASSQRDGVWGYTF. The chain carries TRBV4-2 and TRBJ1-2; weak D call: TRBD1 (5 bases). From germline, CDR1 is LGHNA and CDR2 YNFKEQ. This CDR3 region has 14 residues. The germline V and J ends were trimmed by 3 bases and 8 bases, with 16 bases remaining between them.

The chain links TRBV6-2 or TRBV6-3 to TRBJ2-7; maybe TRBD1 (7 bases). Germline CDR1 and CDR2: MNHEY and SVGEGT. Trimming removed 2 bases from V and 3 bases from J, with 14 bases in between. The CDR3 spans 15 residues. Here the CDR3 DNA reads TGTGCCAGCAGTTACGAGACAGGGCGGGACTACGAGCAGTACGTC. This codes for CASSYETGRDYEQYV.

This clonotype was seen only a few times. The DNA for the CDR3 is TGCGCCAGCAGCCGAATAGCGGGGGGCGTGGATACGCAGTATTTT. Its translation: CASSRIAGGVDTQYF. The chain links TRBV4-3 to TRBJ2-3; TRBD2 matches at 10 bases. The CDR3 is 15 amino acids. Germline V gene sequence: CDR1 LGHNA, CDR2 YSLEER. The J segment lost 6 bases and the V segment lost 4 bases, leaving 7 bases of the junction unmatched.

The CDR3 spells CSARGGEWTEAFF. The CDR3 DNA reads TGCAGTGCTAGAGGTGGGGAGTGGACTGAAGCTTTCTTT. The chain employs TRBV20-1 and TRBJ1-1; D not resolved. CDR3 length: 13 amino acids. Germline V gene sequence: CDR1 DFQATT, CDR2 SNEGSKA (reference sequence). V was pared by 1 base and J by 5 bases, with 11 bases between.

With regard to this clonotype: A junction end diverges from the germline sequence, so it may reflect a read error. The genes are TRBV7-7 and TRBJ2-3; possibly TRBD1 or TRBD2 for D (6 bases each). Germline V gives CDR1 SSHAT, CDR2 FNYEAQ (reference sequence). The CDR3 consists of 13 residues. The CDR3 DNA follows: TGTGCTAGCAGCTTAGGGGGGAAAAATACGCAGTATTTT. Its protein is CASSLGGKNTQYF.

The V and J genes are TRBV7-6 and TRBJ2-7; tentatively, D is TRBD2 (6 bases). CDR1 SGHVS and CDR2 FNYEAQ come from the germline V gene. The CDR3 has 14 amino acids. V lost 5 bases, J lost 7 bases, and 18 bases lay in between. DNA of the CDR3: TGTGCCAGCAGCCCGGACACGGGAGTGTGGGAGCAGTACTTC. As protein: CASSPDTGVWEQYF.

This clonotype came up many times. The chain uses TRBV7-2 and TRBJ2-7; 9 bases line up with TRBD1. V dropped 4 bases and J dropped 3; count of bases not matched to a gene: 4. Germline CDR1 SGHTA, CDR2 FQGNSA. The CDR3 loop spans 14 amino acids. CDR3 loop: CASSSGTGIYEQYF. The CDR3 bases are TGTGCCAGCAGCTCCGGGACAGGGATCTACGAGCAGTACTTC.

The CDR3 DNA reads as TGTGCCAGCAGACACGATCCCGGGGAGCTGTTTTTT. This codes for CASRHDPGELFF. The V and J genes are TRBV25-1 and TRBJ2-2; D call uncertain. Germline CDR1 reads MGHDK; CDR2 reads SYGVNS. V lost 6 bases to trimming and J lost 6 bases, with 8 bases between them. This CDR3 region has 12 residues. The complete variable domain, with remaining parts taken from reference TRBV25-1 and TRBJ2-2, reads EADIYQTPRYLVIGTGKKITLECSQTMGHDKMYWYQQDPGMELHLIHYSYGVNSTEKGDLSSESTVSRIRTEHFPLTLESARPSHTSQYLCASRHDPGELFFGEGSRLTVL.

This clonotype has more than one count but fewer than ten. The V call is TRBV7-8, the J call TRBJ2-4; D may be TRBD2 (5 bases). The CDR3 is made up of 14 amino acids. Trimming removed 5 bases at V and 8 bases at J, with 16 bases between. Germline V lookup: CDR1 SGHVS, CDR2 FQNEAQ. In nucleotides, the CDR3 is TGTGCCAGCAGCCCTGGATCCTCCGGGGACATTCAGTACTTC. It specifies CASSPGSSGDIQYF.

Only a few counts were recorded for this clonotype. J is TRBJ2-5 and V is TRBV12-3 or TRBV12-4, with D possibly being TRBD1 (7 bases). The V and J ends lost 5 bases and 5 bases respectively, with 15 bases between them. CDR3 length: 14 residues. The CDR3 reads CASSPPTGRETQYF. CDR3 coding DNA: TGTGCCAGCAGTCCCCCGACAGGGAGGGAGACCCAGTACTTC.

The CDR3 spells CASKVSSGANVLTF. CDR3 nucleotide sequence: TGTGCCAGTAAGGTCAGCTCTGGGGCCAACGTCCTGACTTTC. This chain links TRBV19 with TRBJ2-6, with no clear D. The CDR3 runs 14 residues. V lost 7 bases, J lost 0 bases, and 7 bases lay in between. Germline CDR1 reads LNHDA; CDR2 reads SQIVND (reference sequence).

This clonotype was counted only a few times. V gene TRBV4-3 combines with J gene TRBJ1-5; D might be TRBD1 (6 bases). Germline V lookup: CDR1 LGHNA, CDR2 YSLEER. This CDR3 has 15 amino acids. V was clipped by 0 bases and J by 5 bases, with 11 bases between them. The CDR3 reads CASSQDTGSHQPQHF. In nucleotides, the CDR3 is TGCGCCAGCAGCCAAGATACAGGGAGCCATCAGCCCCAGCATTTT.

In its sample, this clonotype was seen a few times. The chain joins TRBV5-8 to TRBJ1-1; the D gene is possibly TRBD1 (5 bases). Trimming took off 5 bases at V and 11 bases at J, with 16 bases between the two ends. The CDR3 is 12 residues long. CDR1 SGHTS and CDR2 YDEGEE come from the germline V gene. CDR3 DNA sequence: TGTGCCAGCAGACAGGATCTGAATACCGCTTTCTTT. Its protein product is CASRQDLNTAFF.

This chain uses TRBV28 with TRBJ1-6; 9 nucleotides agree with TRBD1. This CDR3 region has 15 residues. Germline CDR1 reads MDHEN; CDR2 reads SYDVKM. Trimming at V came to 7 bases and at J to 7 bases, leaving 8 bases not matched to a gene. CDR3 DNA sequence: TGTGCCAGCAAATCCGGCGACAGGGGGAATTCACCCCTCCACTTT. This codes for CASKSGDRGNSPLHF.

Only a few counts were recorded for this clonotype. The V call is TRBV5-5, the J call TRBJ1-1; D remains ambiguous. This CDR3 is 13 amino acids long. CDR1 is SGHKS and CDR2 is YYEKEE in the germline V gene (reference sequence). The V end was cut by 2 bases, the J end by 5 bases, with 10 bases between. The CDR3: CASSFWVETEAFF. The CDR3 DNA sequence: TGTGCCAGCAGCTTCTGGGTAGAGACTGAAGCTTTCTTT. The complete variable domain, with remaining parts taken from reference TRBV5-5 and TRBJ1-1, reads DAGVTQSPTHLIKTRGQQVTLRCSPISGHKSVSWYQQVLGQGPQFIFQYYEKEERGRGNFPDRFSARQFPNYSSELNVNALLLGDSALYLCASSFWVETEAFFGQGTRLTVV.